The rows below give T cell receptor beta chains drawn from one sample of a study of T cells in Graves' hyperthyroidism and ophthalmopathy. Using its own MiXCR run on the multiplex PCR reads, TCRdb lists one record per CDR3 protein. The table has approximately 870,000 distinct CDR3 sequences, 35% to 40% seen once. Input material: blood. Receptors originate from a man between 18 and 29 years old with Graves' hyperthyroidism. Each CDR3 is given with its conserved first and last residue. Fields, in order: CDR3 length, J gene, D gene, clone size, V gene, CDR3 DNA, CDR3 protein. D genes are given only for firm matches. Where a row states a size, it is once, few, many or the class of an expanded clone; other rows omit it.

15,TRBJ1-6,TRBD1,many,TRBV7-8,TGTGCCAGCAGCTTAGGACAGGGCTTCGGGGTACCCCTCCACTTT,CASSLGQGFGVPLHF
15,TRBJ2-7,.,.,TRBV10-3,TGTGCCAGCAGTCCCGGACTAGCCAGGGGGAACGAGCAGTACTTC,CASSPGLARGNEQYF
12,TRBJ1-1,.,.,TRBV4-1,TGCGCCAGCAGCCAAGAACCCGGCGAAGCTTTCTTT,CASSQEPGEAFF
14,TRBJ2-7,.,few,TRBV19,TGTGCCAGTAGTATCTGGGGGAGCGTGGACGAGCAGTACTTC,CASSIWGSVDEQYF
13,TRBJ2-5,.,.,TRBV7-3,TGTGCCAGCAGCTTATACAAGGAAGAGACCCAGTACTTC,CASSLYKEETQYF
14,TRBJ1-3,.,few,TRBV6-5,TGTGCCAGCAAAACAGGGAATGCTGGAAACACCATATATTTT,CASKTGNAGNTIYF
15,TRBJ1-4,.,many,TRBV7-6,TGTGCCAGCAGCCCACTCACAGGCCGTAATGAAAAACTGTTTTTT,CASSPLTGRNEKLFF
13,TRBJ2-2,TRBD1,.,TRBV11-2,TGTGCCAGCAGACAGGGGGCAAATGGGGAGCTGTTTTTT,CASRQGANGELFF
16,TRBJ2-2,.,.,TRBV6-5,TGTGCCAGCAGTTACCCCCAGGGTCATCGAACCGGGGAGCTGTTTTTT,CASSYPQGHRTGELFF
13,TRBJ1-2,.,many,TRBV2,TGTGCCAGTCTAACGGGAGGGAATCATGGCTACACCTTC,CASLTGGNHGYTF
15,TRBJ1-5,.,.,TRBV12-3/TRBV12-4,TGCGCCAGCAGCCAGTCTGGGGGGCATGATCAGCCCCAGCATTTT,CASSQSGGHDQPQHF
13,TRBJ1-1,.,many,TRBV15,TGTGCCACCAGCAGAGAGGGAGGAACTGAAGCTTTCTTT,CATSREGGTEAFF
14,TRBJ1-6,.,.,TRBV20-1,TGCAGTGCTAGAGTGATGGACAGAAATTCACCCCTCCACTTT,CSARVMDRNSPLHF
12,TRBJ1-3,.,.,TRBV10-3,TGTGCCATCAGTTTAGATGGAAACACCATATATTTT,CAISLDGNTIYF
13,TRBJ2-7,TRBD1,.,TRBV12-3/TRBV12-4,TGTGCCAGCAGTTTTGACAGGGTGAGGGAGCAGTACTTC,CASSFDRVREQYF
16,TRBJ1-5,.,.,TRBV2,TGTGCCAGCAGTTTTGCGGCAGGCAGGGGCAATCAGCCCCAGCATTTT,CASSFAAGRGNQPQHF
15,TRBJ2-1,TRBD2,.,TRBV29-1,TGCAGCGTTGATAGCGGGAGGAGGGCCTACAATGAGCAGTTCTTC,CSVDSGRRAYNEQFF
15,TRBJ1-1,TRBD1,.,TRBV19,TGTGCCAGTAGTATGTCGGGACAGGGAACTTCTGAAGCTTTCTTT,CASSMSGQGTSEAFF
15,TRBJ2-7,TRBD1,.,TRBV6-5,TGTGCCAGCAGTACCTCGGGACAGGGTAGTTACGGGCAGTACTTC,CASSTSGQGSYGQYF
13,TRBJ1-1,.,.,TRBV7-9,TGTGCCAGCAGAGACGGGGGGAACACTGAAGCTTCCTTT,CASRDGGNTEASF
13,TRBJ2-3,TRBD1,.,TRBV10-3,TGTGCCATCAGTGCCGACAGGGTAGATACGCAGTATTTT,CAISADRVDTQYF
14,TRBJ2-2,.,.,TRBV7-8,TGTGCCAGCAGCTTAGTAGTTGGGCCCGGGGAGCTGTTTTTT,CASSLVVGPGELFF
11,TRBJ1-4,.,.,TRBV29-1,TGCAGCGTTGGTCCGGGGAGAGAGGTGTTTTTT,CSVGPGREVFF
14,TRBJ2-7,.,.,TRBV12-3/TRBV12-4,TGTGCCAGCAGTTACTCGATGGCAGCCTACGAGCAGTACTTC,CASSYSMAAYEQYF
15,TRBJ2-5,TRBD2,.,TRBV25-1,TGTGCCAGTGAGGACCTAGCGGGGGGCGGGAAGACCCAGTACTTC,CASEDLAGGGKTQYF
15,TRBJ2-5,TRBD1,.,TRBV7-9,TGTGCCGGAGGGGGGACAGGGGACCCCACGGAGACCCAGTACTTC,CAGGGTGDPTETQYF
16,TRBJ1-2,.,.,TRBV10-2,TGCGCCAGCCTTAAGGGCGAAGTAAGGGAACGGGATGGCTACACCTTC,CASLKGEVRERDGYTF
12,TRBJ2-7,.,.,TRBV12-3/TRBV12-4,TGTGCCAGCAGTTACTCCGGTAGTCTGCAGTACTTC,CASSYSGSLQYF
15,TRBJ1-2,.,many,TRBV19,TGTGCCAGTAGTATCATCGACAGTCGAAGCTATGGCTACACCTTC,CASSIIDSRSYGYTF
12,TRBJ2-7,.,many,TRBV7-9,TGTGCCAGCAGCTTAGCGACTAACGAGCAGTACTTC,CASSLATNEQYF
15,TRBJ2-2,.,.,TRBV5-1,TGCGCCAGCAGCCCCTCCCGGGCGGAGACCGGGGAGCTGTTTTTT,CASSPSRAETGELFF
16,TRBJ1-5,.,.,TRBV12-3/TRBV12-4,TGTGCCAGCAGTCCAGCTAACAGGCTGAGTATACAGCCCCAGCATTTT,CASSPANRLSIQPQHF
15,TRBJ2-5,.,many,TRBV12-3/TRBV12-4,TGTGCCAGCAGTTTGACTAGGGACCCACAAGAGACCCAGTACTTC,CASSLTRDPQETQYF
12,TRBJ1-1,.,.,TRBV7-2,TGTGCCAGCAGCTCAGCACACAGTGAAGCTTTCTTT,CASSSAHSEAFF
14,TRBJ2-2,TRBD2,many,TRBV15,TGTGCCAGCGCTAGCGGGCGGAACACCGGGGAGCTGTTTTTT,CASASGRNTGELFF
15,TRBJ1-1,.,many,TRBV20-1,TGCAGTGCTTGGACAGCCCAAGTGATGAACACTGAAGCTTTCTTT,CSAWTAQVMNTEAFF
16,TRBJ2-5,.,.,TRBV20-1,TGCAGTGCTAGAGATCCGAAAAGGACTTCAAAAGAGACCCAGTACTTC,CSARDPKRTSKETQYF
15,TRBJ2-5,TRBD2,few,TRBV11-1,TGTGCCAGCAGCTTAGTCCTAGCGGGACGAGAGACCCAGTACTTC,CASSLVLAGRETQYF
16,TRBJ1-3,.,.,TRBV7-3,TGCGCCAGCAGCCAAGAATCGATGCTCTCTGGAAACACCATATATTTT,CASSQESMLSGNTIYF
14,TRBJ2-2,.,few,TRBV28,TGTGCCAGTACGAGAGGACGGGTCACCGGGGAGCTGTTTTTT,CASTRGRVTGELFF
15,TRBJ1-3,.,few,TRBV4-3,TGCGCCAGCAGCCATCAAGGGGGCTCTGGAAACACCATATATTTT,CASSHQGGSGNTIYF
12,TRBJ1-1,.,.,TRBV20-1,TGCAGTGCTTCGGACCAGACCACCGAAGCTTTCTTT,CSASDQTTEAFF
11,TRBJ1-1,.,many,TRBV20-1,TGCAGTGCTAGGACGGATTTCGAAGCTTTCTTT,CSARTDFEAFF
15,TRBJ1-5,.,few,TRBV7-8,TGTGCCAGCAGCCTCCTCACAGGGCGCAATCAGCCCCAGCATTTT,CASSLLTGRNQPQHF
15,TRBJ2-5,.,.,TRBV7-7,TGTGCTAGCAGCTTACGAATGACGGCGGGAGAGACCCAGTACTTC,CASSLRMTAGETQYF
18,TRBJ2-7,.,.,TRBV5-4,TGCGCCAGCAGCCAAGACCCATCCACGGGGCAACTAGTGTACGAGCAGTACTTC,CASSQDPSTGQLVYEQYF
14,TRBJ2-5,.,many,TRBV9,TGTGCCAGCAGCGTAGAAGGGCAGGGGGAGACCCAGTACTTC,CASSVEGQGETQYF
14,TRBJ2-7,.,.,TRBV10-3,TGTGCCATCAGCCCACAGGGAGGGTCCGACGAGCAGTACTTC,CAISPQGGSDEQYF
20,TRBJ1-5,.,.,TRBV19,TGTGCCAGTAGGGGGTTGGGGGGCAGGGAACCCTTTCTAAGCAATCAGCCCCAGCATTTT,CASRGLGGREPFLSNQPQHF
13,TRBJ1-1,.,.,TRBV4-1,TGCGCCAGCAGCCAAGAGTGGCGGGCTGAAGCTTTCTTT,CASSQEWRAEAFF
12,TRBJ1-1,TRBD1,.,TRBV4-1,TGCGCCAGCAGCCCGACAGGGAGGACGGCTTTCTTT,CASSPTGRTAFF
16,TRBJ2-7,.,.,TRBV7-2,TGTGCCAGCAGCGGAGGGGGGGGGACAGGAGCCTACGAGCAGTATTTC,CASSGGGGTGAYEQYF
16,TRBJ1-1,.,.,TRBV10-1,TGCGCCAGCAGTGAGAGGATTGGGACTCGCCCTTATGAAGCTTTCTTT,CASSERIGTRPYEAFF
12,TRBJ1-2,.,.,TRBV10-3,TGTGCCATCAGTGACGAGGGGTATGGCTACACCTTC,CAISDEGYGYTF
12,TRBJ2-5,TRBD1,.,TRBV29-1,TGCAGCGGTGGACAGGGCGGAGAGACCCAGTACTTC,CSGGQGGETQYF
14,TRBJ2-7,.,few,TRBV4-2,TGTGCCAGCAGCCAAAGCCTAGACGGCTACGAGCAGTACTTC,CASSQSLDGYEQYF
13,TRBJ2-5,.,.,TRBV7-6,TGTGCCAGCACCAGGACAGCCTCGGAGACCCAGTACTTC,CASTRTASETQYF